This is a list of T cell receptor beta chains from one sample in a study of cytomegalovirus exposure and HLA in healthy donors. Using immunoSEQ multiplex PCR, the repertoire was profiled, and TCRdb retains in-frame clones only, with some absent. This table has over 120,000 clones, about 94% appearing once. Sequenced: PBMCs. These receptors were collected from a man younger than 35 in good health and CMV-seropositive. CDR3s include the opening cysteine and the closing phenylalanine or tryptophan. Fields, in order: V gene, J gene, clone size, CDR3 protein. Where a row states a size, it is once, few, many or the class of an expanded clone; other rows omit it.

TRBV27	TRBJ2-7	NA	CASTSSGGRLGEQYF
TRBV6-5	TRBJ2-2	few	CASRRGGDTGELFF
TRBV2	TRBJ2-7	NA	CASSGQGAAYEQYF
TRBV6-6	TRBJ2-3	NA	CASSYSSDTQYF
TRBV5-1	TRBJ2-5	NA	CASTPFRQGGGETQYF
TRBV7-9	TRBJ2-5	NA	CASFDSGSWEETQYF
TRBV27	TRBJ2-6	NA	CASSPGTTGANVLTF
TRBV28	TRBJ2-1	NA	CASSARLVSHNEQFF
TRBV5-1	TRBJ2-3	NA	CASSLMPSGTTDTQYF
TRBV6-1	TRBJ2-7	NA	CASRPGQGLQYEQYF
TRBV27	TRBJ2-3	NA	CASSLFRTGGTDTQYF
TRBV28	TRBJ1-2	NA	CASSSSRQGGYGYTF
TRBV5-5	TRBJ2-1	NA	CASSHVRAGPYNEQFF
TRBV30	TRBJ2-7	NA	CAWSVMGLTYEQYF
TRBV29-1	TRBJ2-2	NA	CSVEQQGTGELFF
TRBV2	TRBJ2-7	once	CASSVTSRSYEQYF
TRBV4-1	TRBJ2-7	NA	CASSQGRGLYEQYF
TRBV5-6	TRBJ2-7	NA	CASSLAFSYEQYF